The source of this T cell receptor beta chain is a study of shared clonotypes between healthy human individuals. The assay was carried out at the deep level. Data came from immunoSEQ multiplex PCR; TCRdb stores just in-frame clones and leaves some out. The sample includes 2.3 million or so clones, approximately 93% seen only once; the top ten take 0.3% to 0.4%. With regard to this clone: Its antigen is not known.

Study-wide points: Specimens sampled were limited to blood, with tissue repertoires likely differing. Clonotypes shared by all four sorted-subset donors had higher generation probabilities than non-shared clonotypes.

Germline V gene sequence: CDR1 KGHSH, CDR2 LQKENI. The CDR3 is 12 residues long. The V end was cut by 3 bases, the J end by 3 bases, with 6 bases between. Sequencing input: naive CD4+ T cells from PBMCs. Subset reported: CD45RA+ positively selected. The source of this sequence is a man aged 18 to 29 in good health. Some clones in this sample may be carry-over from other donors' samples. The genes are TRBV18 and TRBJ2-7, with D unclear. CDR3 in amino acids: CASSPYDYEQYF. In DNA form, the CDR3 reads TGTGCCAGCTCACCCTACGACTACGAGCAGTACTTC.